The 5 T cell receptor delta chains below come from one sample, sequenced in a study of gamma-delta T cells after stem cell transplantation. TCRdb reprocessed the RT-PCR reads using CATT. The table lists 1,300 to 1,500 delta-chain clones, 12% to 15% of them singletons. Material: gamma-delta T cells. The origin of the receptors is a human donor. It is not recorded whose cells these are; they may come from a transplant donor.

In its sample, this clone ranks as large. Within the sample, other DNA sequences also encode this same CDR3. V and J are TRDV2 and TRDJ1; a weak D match, TRDD3 (5 bases). The CDR3 loop spans 17 amino acids. Germline assignment: CDR1 GEAIGNYY and CDR2 EKD. V shed 2 bases and J shed 0 bases, with 18 bases lying between them. Here the CDR3 DNA reads TGTGCCTGTGACAGGGCGGGGAACGAAAAGTACACCGATAAACTCATCTTT. Its protein is CACDRAGNEKYTDKLIF.

On this clone: A read error likely explains why the TCRdb protein, taken from a much larger clone, differs from this DNA's translation at residue 9; the protein shown is translated from the DNA. The CDR3 nucleotides read TGTGCCTGTGACCCGCGACCCACTGCACTGGGGGGAGTGAGCTCCTGGGACACCCGACAGATGTTTTTC. Translated, it gives CACDPRPTALGGVSSWDTRQMFF. This chain links TRDV2 with TRDJ3; 8 bases map to TRDD3. The CDR3 consists of 23 residues. Trimming at V came to 3 bases and at J to 0 bases, leaving 21 bases not matched to a gene. Germline lookup yields CDR1 GEAIGNYY and CDR2 EKD.

This chain joins TRDV2 and TRDJ1, with TRDD3 matching 11 bases. There are 15 residues in the CDR3. The germline gives CDR1 GEAIGNYY, CDR2 EKD. The V gene end was trimmed by 0 bases and the J gene end by 4 bases; junction bases not matched to a gene: 3. The CDR3 loop is CACDTVGDTNDKLIF. In nucleotides, the CDR3 is TGTGCCTGTGACACCGTGGGGGATACGAACGATAAACTCATCTTT.

Worth noting for this clone: A read error likely explains why the TCRdb protein, taken from a much larger clone, differs from this DNA's translation at residue 16; the protein shown is translated from the DNA. The rearrangement uses TRDV2 and TRDJ1, with 10 bases identical to TRDD3. Germline CDR1 and CDR2: GEAIGNYY and EKD. The CDR3 runs to 19 residues. CDR3 sequence (DNA): TGTGCCTGTGACGACATGTCTACTGGGGGATTGGCCCGCACCGATGAACTCATCTTT. This encodes CACDDMSTGGLARTDELIF.

This clone was observed a few times. This is likely an artifact of a read error, given a far larger clone one base away. Other DNA sequences in this sample translate to the same CDR3. The chain is built from TRDV2 and TRDJ1; 9 nucleotides match TRDD3. V trimming: 1 base; J trimming: 0 bases; junction bases outside the gene matches: 11. This CDR3 spans 18 amino acids. Germline lookup yields CDR1 GEAIGNYY and CDR2 EKD. The CDR3 loop reads CACDTVTGGPSDTDKLIF. The CDR3 DNA reads TGTGCCTGTGACACTGTTACTGGGGGACCTAGCGACACCGATAAACTCATCTTT.